This T cell receptor beta chain was recorded in a study of somatic mutations in cytotoxic T cells in rheumatoid arthritis. Whole-study results and caveats: Just what the expanded CD8+ clones targeted, in terms of antigens, remained unknown.

In regard to this clone: As yet, its antigen is unknown.

Assay used: immunoSEQ multiplex PCR; TCRdb lists only in-frame clones, some missing. This table has 15,000 to 20,000 clones, about 81% appearing once. Germline V gene sequence: CDR1 SQVTM, CDR2 ANQGSEA. V dropped 3 bases and J dropped 0; count of bases not matched to a gene: 6. This CDR3 region has 17 residues. V usage is TRBV29-1 and J usage is TRBJ2-1, with 12 bases fitting TRBD2. The receptor was derived from an adult with rheumatoid arthritis. The sequenced sample was CD8+ T cells sorted from blood. CDR3 DNA sequence: TGCAGCGTTGAGGGGACTAGCGGGCGGAGCTCCTACAATGAGCAGTTCTTC. Its translation: CSVEGTSGRSSYNEQFF.